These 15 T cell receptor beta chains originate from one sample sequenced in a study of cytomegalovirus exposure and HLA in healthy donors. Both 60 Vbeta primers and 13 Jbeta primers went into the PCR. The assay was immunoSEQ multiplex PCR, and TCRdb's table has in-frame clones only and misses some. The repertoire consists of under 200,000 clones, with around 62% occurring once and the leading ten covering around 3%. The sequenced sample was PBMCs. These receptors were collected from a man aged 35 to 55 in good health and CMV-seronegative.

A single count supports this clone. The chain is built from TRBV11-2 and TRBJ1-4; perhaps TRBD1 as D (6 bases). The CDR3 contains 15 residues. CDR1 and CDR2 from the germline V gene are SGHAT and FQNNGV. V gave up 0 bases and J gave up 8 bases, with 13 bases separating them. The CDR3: CASSLEGASGEKLFF. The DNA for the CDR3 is TGTGCCAGCAGCTTAGAGGGGGCCTCGGGGGAAAAACTGTTTTTT.

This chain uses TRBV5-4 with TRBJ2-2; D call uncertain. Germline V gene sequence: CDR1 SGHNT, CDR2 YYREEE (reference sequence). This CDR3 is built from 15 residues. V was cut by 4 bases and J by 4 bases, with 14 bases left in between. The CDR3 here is CASSADTQSTGELFF. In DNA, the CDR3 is TGTGCCAGCAGCGCAGACACACAATCCACCGGGGAGCTGTTTTTT.

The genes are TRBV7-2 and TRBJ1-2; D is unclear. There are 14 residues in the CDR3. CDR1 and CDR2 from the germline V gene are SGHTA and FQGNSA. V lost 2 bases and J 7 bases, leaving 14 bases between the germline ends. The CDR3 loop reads CASSLSSPAGGYTF. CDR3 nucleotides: TGTGCCAGCAGCTTAAGTTCCCCCGCGGGTGGCTACACCTTC.

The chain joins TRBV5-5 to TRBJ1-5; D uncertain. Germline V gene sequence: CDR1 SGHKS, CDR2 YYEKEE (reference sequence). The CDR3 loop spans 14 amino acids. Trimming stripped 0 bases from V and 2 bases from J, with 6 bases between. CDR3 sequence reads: CASSLEPGNQPQHF. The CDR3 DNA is TGTGCCAGCAGCTTGGAACCAGGCAATCAGCCCCAGCATTTT.

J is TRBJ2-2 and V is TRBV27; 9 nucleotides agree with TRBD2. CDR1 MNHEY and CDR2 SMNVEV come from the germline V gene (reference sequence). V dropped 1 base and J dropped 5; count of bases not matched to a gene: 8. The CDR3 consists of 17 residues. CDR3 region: CASSLFLRGGRTGELFF. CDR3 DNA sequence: TGTGCCAGCAGTTTATTTTTGCGGGGGGGCCGGACCGGGGAGCTGTTTTTT.

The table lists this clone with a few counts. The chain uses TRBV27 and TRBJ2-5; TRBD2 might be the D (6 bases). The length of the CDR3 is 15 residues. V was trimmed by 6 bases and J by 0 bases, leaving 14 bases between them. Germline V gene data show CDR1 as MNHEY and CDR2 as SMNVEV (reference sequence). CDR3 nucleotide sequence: TGTGCCAGCAGCCGGAGCTGGGACTACCAAGAGACCCAGTACTTC. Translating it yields CASSRSWDYQETQYF.

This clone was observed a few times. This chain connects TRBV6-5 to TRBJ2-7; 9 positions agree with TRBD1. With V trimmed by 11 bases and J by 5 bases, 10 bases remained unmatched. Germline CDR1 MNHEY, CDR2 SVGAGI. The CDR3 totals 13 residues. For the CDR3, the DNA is TGTGCCGGAGCCGGGACAGGGTTACACGAGCAGTACTTC. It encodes CAGAGTGLHEQYF.

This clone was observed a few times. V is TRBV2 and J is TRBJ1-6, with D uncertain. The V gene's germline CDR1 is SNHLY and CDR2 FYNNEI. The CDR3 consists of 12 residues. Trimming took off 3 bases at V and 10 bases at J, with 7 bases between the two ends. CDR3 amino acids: CASSDYPSPLHF. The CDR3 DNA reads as TGTGCCAGCAGTGACTACCCGTCACCCCTCCACTTT.

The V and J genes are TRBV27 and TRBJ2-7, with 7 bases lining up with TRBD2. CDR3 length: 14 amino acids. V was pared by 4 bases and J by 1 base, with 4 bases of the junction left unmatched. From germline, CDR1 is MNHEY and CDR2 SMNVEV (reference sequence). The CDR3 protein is CASSSPGLSYEQYF. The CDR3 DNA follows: TGTGCCAGCAGTTCACCGGGACTATCCTACGAGCAGTACTTC.

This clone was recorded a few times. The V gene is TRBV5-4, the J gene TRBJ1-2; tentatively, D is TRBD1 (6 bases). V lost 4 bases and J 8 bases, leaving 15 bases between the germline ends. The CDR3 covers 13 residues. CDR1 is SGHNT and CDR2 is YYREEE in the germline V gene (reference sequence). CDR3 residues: CASSPTSTGGYTF. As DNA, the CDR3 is TGTGCCAGCAGCCCGACGAGCACAGGGGGCTACACCTTC.

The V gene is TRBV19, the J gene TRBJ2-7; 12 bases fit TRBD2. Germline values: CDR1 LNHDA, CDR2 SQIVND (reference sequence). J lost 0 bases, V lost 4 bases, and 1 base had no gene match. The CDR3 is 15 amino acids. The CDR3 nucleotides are TGTGCCAGTAGTACTAGCGGGGGGGTCTCCTACGAGCAGTACTTC. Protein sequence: CASSTSGGVSYEQYF.

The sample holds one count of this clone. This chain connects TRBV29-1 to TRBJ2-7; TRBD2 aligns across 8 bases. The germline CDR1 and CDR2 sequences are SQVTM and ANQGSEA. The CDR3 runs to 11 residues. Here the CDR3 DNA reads TGCTCGGTCCACGCGGGAGGCGAGCAGTACTTC. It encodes CSVHAGGEQYF.

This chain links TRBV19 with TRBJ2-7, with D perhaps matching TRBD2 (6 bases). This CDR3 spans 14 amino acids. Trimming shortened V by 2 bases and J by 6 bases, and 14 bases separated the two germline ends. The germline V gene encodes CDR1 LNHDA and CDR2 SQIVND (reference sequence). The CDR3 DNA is TGTGCCAGTAGTATACACGGGAGCTTAGGCGAGCAGTACTTC. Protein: CASSIHGSLGEQYF.

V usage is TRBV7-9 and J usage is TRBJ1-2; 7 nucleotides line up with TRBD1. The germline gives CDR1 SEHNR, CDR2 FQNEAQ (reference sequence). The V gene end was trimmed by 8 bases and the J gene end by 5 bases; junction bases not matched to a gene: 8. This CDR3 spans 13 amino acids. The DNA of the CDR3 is TGTGCCAGCGCGGCGGCAGGGGGATATGGCTACACCTTC. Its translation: CASAAAGGYGYTF.

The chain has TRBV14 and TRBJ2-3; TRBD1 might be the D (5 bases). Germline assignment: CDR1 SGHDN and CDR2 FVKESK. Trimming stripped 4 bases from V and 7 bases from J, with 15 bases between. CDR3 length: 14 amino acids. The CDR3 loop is CASSPYLAGNTQYF. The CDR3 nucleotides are TGTGCCAGCAGCCCATATCTGGCAGGGAATACGCAGTATTTT.